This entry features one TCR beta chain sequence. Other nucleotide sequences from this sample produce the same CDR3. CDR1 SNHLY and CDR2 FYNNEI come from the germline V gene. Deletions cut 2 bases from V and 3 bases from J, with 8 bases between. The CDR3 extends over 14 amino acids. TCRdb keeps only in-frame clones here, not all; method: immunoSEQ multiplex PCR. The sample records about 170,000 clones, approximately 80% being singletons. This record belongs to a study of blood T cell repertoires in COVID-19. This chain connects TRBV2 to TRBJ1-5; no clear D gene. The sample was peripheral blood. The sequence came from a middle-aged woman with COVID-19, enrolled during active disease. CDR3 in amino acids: CASSERHLNQPQHF. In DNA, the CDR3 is TGTGCCAGCAGTGAAAGACACCTCAATCAGCCCCAGCATTTT.